What follows are 2 T cell receptor beta chains derived from one specimen sequenced in a study of identifying expanded T cells in peripheral blood. Only in-frame clones appear in the TCRdb table, and some are missing; sequencing was by immunoSEQ multiplex PCR. The sample lists approximately 100,000 clones; about 87% were seen once. Sequencing input: blood. These receptors originate from a person between 18 and 75 years old in good health.

The chain joins TRBV27 to TRBJ1-5; 8 positions match TRBD1. The germline V gene has CDR1 MNHEY and CDR2 SMNVEV (reference sequence). After removal of 8 bases from V and 5 bases from J, the junction contained 11 bases not matched to a gene. The length of the CDR3 is 15 residues. The CDR3 reads CASPRGLFGHQPQHF. CDR3 DNA sequence: TGTGCCAGCCCCAGGGGGCTATTCGGGCATCAGCCCCAGCATTTT.

V and J are TRBV25-1 and TRBJ2-2; D is possibly TRBD1 (5 bases). This CDR3 is 15 amino acids long. Per the germline V gene, CDR1 is MGHDK and CDR2 is SYGVNS. Trimming left V 9 bases short and J 3 bases short, with 17 bases between. The CDR3 region is CASSMGIGDTGELFF. In nucleotides, the CDR3 is TGTGCCAGTTCTATGGGGATAGGGGACACCGGGGAGCTGTTTTTT. Full variable domain (remainder filled in from reference TRBV25-1 and TRBJ2-2): EADIYQTPRYLVIGTGKKITLECSQTMGHDKMYWYQQDPGMELHLIHYSYGVNSTEKGDLSSESTVSRIRTEHFPLTLESARPSHTSQYLCASSMGIGDTGELFFGEGSRLTVL.